Below, 9 T cell receptor beta chains from the same sample are listed, as sequenced in a study of radiation and T cells in renal cell carcinoma. Some clones are missing from TCRdb's copy, which holds only in-frame ones; the method was immunoSEQ multiplex PCR. The sample holds tens of thousands of clones; about 80% are singletons and the top ten take about 30%. Time point of the sample: blood 2 weeks post-SBRT. Noted treatment: 15 Gy SBRT to primary tumor, nephrectomy 4 weeks later. Material: blood, obtained from a patient whose treatment included radiotherapy and nephrectomy. These receptors all come from a woman between 65 and 79 years old with renal cell carcinoma.

V and J are TRBV27 and TRBJ2-3; D may be TRBD1 (6 bases). CDR1 and CDR2 (germline): MNHEY, SMNVEV (reference sequence). The CDR3 spans 14 residues. V was cut by 5 bases and J by 1 base, with 10 bases left in between. CDR3 nucleotides: TGTGCCAGCAGTCTTTACAGGGGCACAGATACGCAGTATTTT. Its translation is CASSLYRGTDTQYF.

The chain uses TRBV9 and TRBJ1-2, with 8 bases aligning to TRBD1. Trimming at V came to 0 bases and at J to 4 bases, leaving 8 bases not matched to a gene. Germline V gene sequence: CDR1 SGDLS, CDR2 YYNGEE. The CDR3 is made up of 16 amino acids. CDR3 bases: TGTGCCAGCAGCGTAGATTCAGGGGGCGGGATCTATGGCTACACCTTC. This translates into CASSVDSGGGIYGYTF.

This chain connects TRBV2 to TRBJ2-1; the match to TRBD1 covers 7 bases. Germline assignment: CDR1 SNHLY and CDR2 FYNNEI. V was clipped by 11 bases and J by 7 bases; unmatched bases: 14. The CDR3 sequence is 14 residues long. The CDR3 DNA sequence: TGTGCCTCCGACGTAAGCGGCAGGGGGAATGAGCAGTTCTTC. Residues: CASDVSGRGNEQFF.

The rearrangement uses TRBV19 and TRBJ2-7; 9 bases match TRBD2. With 7 bases clipped from V and 2 bases from J, the junction kept 12 bases outside the gene matches. The CDR3 spans 16 residues. CDR1 and CDR2 from the germline V gene are LNHDA and SQIVND (reference sequence). The CDR3 DNA follows: TGTGCCAGTAATCAAGGGGGAGTAGCGGGAGCCTACGAGCAGTACTTC. Its translation: CASNQGGVAGAYEQYF.

This chain links TRBV7-9 with TRBJ2-1; 10 positions agree with TRBD1. The CDR3 extends over 15 amino acids. V was pared by 5 bases and J by 4 bases, with 5 bases of the junction left unmatched. The germline V gene encodes CDR1 SEHNR and CDR2 FQNEAQ (reference sequence). The CDR3 loop reads CASSPDRGQYNEQFF. CDR3 sequence (DNA): TGTGCCAGCAGCCCCGACAGGGGGCAATACAATGAGCAGTTCTTC.

The table lists this clone with a count of one. The CDR3 region is CATRTGFHSGNTIYF. As DNA, the CDR3 is TGTGCCACCCGGACAGGGTTCCACTCTGGAAACACCATATATTTT. V and J are TRBV19 and TRBJ1-3; 8 nucleotides line up with TRBD1. The CDR3 has 15 amino acids. V lost 10 bases, J lost 0 bases, and 8 bases stayed unmatched. CDR1 is LNHDA and CDR2 is SQIVND in the germline V gene (reference sequence). The full variable domain, in which reference TRBV19 and TRBJ1-3 provide the parts outside the CDR3, is DGGITQSPKYLFRKEGQNVTLSCEQNLNHDAMYWYRQDPGQGLRLIYYSQIVNDFQKGDIAEGYSVSREKKESFPLTVTSAQKNPTAFYLCATRTGFHSGNTIYFGEGSWLTVV.

The chain is built from TRBV4-1 and TRBJ2-3; TRBD2 aligns across 10 bases. Unmatched junction bases numbered 8, after V lost 4 bases and J lost 4 bases. The CDR3 is made up of 16 amino acids. The germline V gene encodes CDR1 MGHRA and CDR2 YSYEKL. CDR3 sequence (DNA): TGCGCCAGCAGCCGCTTACTAGCGGGGCTAGCAGATACGCAGTATTTT. It translates to CASSRLLAGLADTQYF.

V gene TRBV7-8 combines with J gene TRBJ2-6; 8 bases agree with TRBD2. After removal of 8 bases from V and 2 bases from J, the junction contained 5 bases not matched to a gene. The CDR3 is 15 amino acids. Per the germline V gene, CDR1 is SGHVS and CDR2 is FQNEAQ. The CDR3 DNA reads TGTGCCAGCGGGAGCGGGGGAGCTGGGGCCAACGTCCTGACTTTC. Amino acid sequence: CASGSGGAGANVLTF.

The chain uses TRBV2 and TRBJ1-1; the D is unclear. V was shortened by 2 bases and J by 5 bases, with 9 bases between the two germline ends. The germline CDR1 and CDR2 sequences are SNHLY and FYNNEI. The CDR3 runs to 13 residues. The CDR3 loop reads CASSELEGTEAFF. DNA for the CDR3: TGTGCCAGCAGTGAACTGGAAGGGACTGAAGCTTTCTTT.